This T cell receptor (beta chain) was found in a study of T cell responses to AZD1222 COVID-19 vaccine. General study points: Donors were largely white British and mainly female; clonal diversity was possibly underestimated. Spike-wide coverage was observed for vaccine-associated CD4 TCRs, with dominant responses at 160-218 and 743-854.

This CDR3 is built from 14 residues. Germline V CDR1 and CDR2: MNHEY, SVGAGI. V shed 10 bases, J shed 2 bases, and the junction held 10 bases outside the gene matches. This clone showed up just once. Its antigen is not known. Libraries were prepared by immunoSEQ multiplex PCR; TCRdb keeps only in-frame clonotypes and omits some of them. The sample lists hundreds of thousands of clones; around 93% were seen once. V usage is TRBV6-5 and J usage is TRBJ2-7; 8 bases line up with TRBD2. The receptor's source is an adult who received the AZD1222 COVID-19 vaccine. The sample here was peripheral blood, taken 28 days after the second AZD1222 dose. The CDR3 region is CATRGTSGTYEQYF. CDR3 DNA: TGTGCCACCAGGGGCACTAGCGGCACCTACGAGCAGTACTTC.